This is a list of T cell receptor beta chains from one sample in a study of cytomegalovirus exposure and HLA in healthy donors. TCRdb's copy holds only in-frame clones and misses some; the assay was immunoSEQ multiplex PCR. The top ten clones hold approximately 1.7% of a sample with some 70,000 clones, 80% to 90% of them seen once. Sequencing was done on a sample of PBMCs. The receptor set was obtained from a woman aged 18 to 35 in good health and CMV-seronegative. CDR3s include the opening cysteine and the closing phenylalanine or tryptophan. A D gene is named only where the DNA matches it firmly. Clone size, where shown, is once, few, many, or a class for clones that have expanded.

J gene	clone size	D gene	V gene	CDR3 DNA	CDR3 protein
TRBJ1-2	.	TRBD1	TRBV6-4	TGTGCCAGCAGTGCCCGACAGGGGGAACCCCTAGCTGGCTACACCTTC	CASSARQGEPLAGYTF
TRBJ1-1	.	TRBD1	TRBV5-6	TGTGCCAGCAGCTTGGGCGGGTGGCAGGGGGCGATGGTCACTGAAGCTTTCTTT	CASSLGGWQGAMVTEAFF
TRBJ2-2	few	.	TRBV6-1	TGTGCCAGCAGTGAAGGGCCCGACACCGGGGAGCTGTTTTTT	CASSEGPDTGELFF
TRBJ1-1	.	.	TRBV5-1	TGCGCCAGCAGCTCCCCGGAGGGCCGCAGCACTGAAGCTTTCTTT	CASSSPEGRSTEAFF
TRBJ1-2	.	.	TRBV5-4	TGTGCCAGCAGCCCGGGGGGGCCAACCGATGGCTACACCTTC	CASSPGGPTDGYTF
TRBJ2-7	.	.	TRBV4-2	TGTGCCAGCAGCCAGCGACAGGAGACAGCCTACGAGCAGTACTTC	CASSQRQETAYEQYF
TRBJ1-5	.	.	TRBV7-8	TGTGCCAACTTAAATCAGCCCCAGCATTTT	CANLNQPQHF
TRBJ2-3	.	TRBD2	TRBV7-2	TGTGCCAGCAGCGTAAGAGGGCTAGCGGCCTTCGTTGGCACAGATACGCAGTATTTT	CASSVRGLAAFVGTDTQYF
TRBJ2-3	.	.	TRBV28	TGTGCCAGCAGCGTTTTGTACTCATCGCAGTATTTT	CASSVLYSSQYF
TRBJ2-7	few	.	TRBV7-9	TGTGCCAGCAGCCTCGGGGTCTACGAGCAGTACTTC	CASSLGVYEQYF
TRBJ1-2	.	TRBD1	TRBV9	TGTGCCAGCAGCGTAGCATCGGGACAGGGGGCTGGTGGCTACACCTTC	CASSVASGQGAGGYTF
TRBJ1-6	few	TRBD1	TRBV27	TGTGCCAGCAGGGGACAGGGGGCAGGGTCACCCCTCCACTTT	CASRGQGAGSPLHF
TRBJ2-7	.	TRBD1	TRBV6-1	TGTGCCAGCAGCGAGAGCGGGACAGGGTACGAGCAGTACTTC	CASSESGTGYEQYF
TRBJ2-3	.	.	TRBV6-5	TGTGCCAGCAGTTACTCGGGGCTACCGAACTTGGTTTTT	CASSYSGLPNLVF
TRBJ1-2	.	.	TRBV7-9	TGTGCCAGCAGCTTAGAAGGCGGTTCTAACTATGGCTACACCTTC	CASSLEGGSNYGYTF
TRBJ2-7	.	TRBD1	TRBV7-2	TGTGCCAGCAGCTCACAGGGGACCCTCGAGCAGTACTTC	CASSSQGTLEQYF
TRBJ1-6	.	.	TRBV6-5	TGTGCCACCACAACAGAGAGCTCCTATAATTCACCCCTCCACTTT	CATTTESSYNSPLHF
TRBJ2-2	.	TRBD1	TRBV11-2	TGTGCCAGCAGCTTAGGGCGGACAGGGGGCCGGAACACCGGGGAGCTGTTTTTT	CASSLGRTGGRNTGELFF
TRBJ2-1	.	TRBD1	TRBV27	TGTGCCAGCAGTTTACTAGGACAGGGTCCCTACAATGAGCAGTTCTTC	CASSLLGQGPYNEQFF
TRBJ2-5	.	TRBD2	TRBV19	TGTGCCAGTAGTACCGGACTAGCGGGAGGAGAGACCCAGTACTTC	CASSTGLAGGETQYF
TRBJ2-2	.	TRBD2	TRBV4-2	TGTGCCAGCACTCAGGAGGGACTATCTAACACCGGGGAGCTGTTTTTT	CASTQEGLSNTGELFF
TRBJ2-1	.	TRBD2	TRBV7-2	TGTGCCAGCAGCTCAACTAGCGGGGGTATTTATGAGCAGTTCTTC	CASSSTSGGIYEQFF
TRBJ2-4	.	TRBD1	TRBV5-1	TGCGCCAGCAGCCCGACAGGGGTTGGGAAAAACATTCAGTACTTC	CASSPTGVGKNIQYF
TRBJ2-7	.	.	TRBV28	TGTGCCAGCAGTTTATTAAACCAGTTGAACTCCTACGAGCAGTACTTC	CASSLLNQLNSYEQYF
TRBJ2-3	.	TRBD2	TRBV2	TGTGCCAGCACTTCTAGCGGGGGGTACACAGATACGCAGTATTTT	CASTSSGGYTDTQYF
TRBJ2-1	.	TRBD2	TRBV9	TGTGCCAGCAGCGTAATCGGACTAGCGGGAGGGCCGATGAATGAGCAGTTCTTC	CASSVIGLAGGPMNEQFF
TRBJ2-5	.	TRBD2	TRBV7-7	TGTGCCAGCAGCTTAGGACTAGCGGGAGGGCGTGGGGAGACCCAGTACTTC	CASSLGLAGGRGETQYF
TRBJ2-3	.	.	TRBV5-6	TGTGCCAGCAGCTTGGGTAATATTGGCGATACGCAGTATTTT	CASSLGNIGDTQYF
TRBJ2-1	.	TRBD2	TRBV4-1	TGCGCCAGCAGCCCGACTAGCGGGAGTAATGAGCAGTTCTTC	CASSPTSGSNEQFF
TRBJ2-1	.	TRBD2	TRBV10-1	TGCGCCAGCAGTGAGATTAGCGGGAAATCCTACAATGAGCAGTTCTTC	CASSEISGKSYNEQFF
TRBJ1-1	.	.	TRBV11-2	TGTGCCAGCAGCTTAGACCCCGTCCCGAGGGCAGCTTTCTTT	CASSLDPVPRAAFF
TRBJ2-1	.	TRBD2	TRBV30	TGTGCCTGGAGTCCGGGACTAGCGAATGAGCAGTTCTTC	CAWSPGLANEQFF
TRBJ1-1	.	.	TRBV27	TGTGCCAGCAGTAGATGGGGAGGGACTGAAGCTTTCTTT	CASSRWGGTEAFF
TRBJ2-7	.	TRBD2	TRBV4-2	TGTGCCAGCAGCCAAGGTCCAACTAGCGGGAGATCTTACGAGCAGTACTTC	CASSQGPTSGRSYEQYF
TRBJ2-1	.	.	TRBV20-1	TGCAGTGCTCTAGTGGGTTGGGAGCAGTTCTTC	CSALVGWEQFF
TRBJ2-5	.	TRBD2	TRBV9	TGTGCCAGCAGCGTAGAAACTAGCGGGGGGGAGGAGACCCAGTACTTC	CASSVETSGGEETQYF
TRBJ1-5	.	TRBD1	TRBV23-1	TGCGCCAGCAGTCAATCAGGCAGGGGGGAGGATAGCAATCAGCCCCAGCATTTT	CASSQSGRGEDSNQPQHF
TRBJ1-5	.	.	TRBV5-8	TGTGCCAGCAGCTTGGCCGGGAATCAGCCCCAGCATTTT	CASSLAGNQPQHF
TRBJ2-5	.	TRBD2	TRBV4-2	TGTGCCAGCAGCCCTTCCGAGGTAGCGGGGGCAGTCCAAGAGACCCAGTACTTC	CASSPSEVAGAVQETQYF
TRBJ2-2	.	.	TRBV5-6	TGTGCCAGCAGCTTGGTAGGCGGGAAGTCGAACACCGGGGAGCTGTTTTTT	CASSLVGGKSNTGELFF
TRBJ1-4	.	TRBD1	TRBV28	TGTGCCAGCAGTGTTAGATGGACAGGGAATGAAAAACTGTTTTTT	CASSVRWTGNEKLFF
TRBJ2-7	.	TRBD2	TRBV6-5	TGTGCCAGCAGTTACGGGCTAGCGGGACGCTACGAGCAGTACTTC	CASSYGLAGRYEQYF
TRBJ2-1	.	TRBD1	TRBV18	TGTGCCAGCTCACCACCGACAGGGAGCTCCTACAATGAGCAGTTCTTC	CASSPPTGSSYNEQFF
TRBJ1-5	.	TRBD1	TRBV10-2	TGCGCCAGCCGAGGGACAGGGGGGAATCAGCCCCAGCATTTT	CASRGTGGNQPQHF
TRBJ1-2	.	.	TRBV5-1	TGCGCCAGCAGCTTGGACGGGGTACCAACTAACTATGGCTACACCTTC	CASSLDGVPTNYGYTF
TRBJ2-3	.	.	TRBV6-6	TGTGCCAGCAGTTACGAGACAGACACAGATACGCAGTATTTT	CASSYETDTDTQYF
TRBJ2-1	.	.	TRBV2	TGTGCCAGCATTGAGCGTCAACCGATCGCATACAATGAGCAGTTCTTC	CASIERQPIAYNEQFF
TRBJ2-3	few	TRBD1	TRBV5-1	TGCGCCAGCAGCTTTAATCCCGGACAGGGGGAATATACGCAGTATTTT	CASSFNPGQGEYTQYF
TRBJ1-3	once	TRBD1	TRBV12-5	TGTGCTAGTGGCGACAGGGGGCGAGGGCTCTCTGGAAACACCATATATTTT	CASGDRGRGLSGNTIYF
TRBJ1-6	.	.	TRBV30	TGTGCCTGGAGTGTGGCAGATAATTCACCCCTCCACTTT	CAWSVADNSPLHF
TRBJ2-1	.	TRBD2	TRBV10-3	TGTGCCACCTACCCGGGACTAGCGGGAGGGAACAATGAGCAGTTCTTC	CATYPGLAGGNNEQFF
TRBJ1-2	.	TRBD1	TRBV30	TGTGCCTGGAGTAGCAGGGGGTTCGGTTGGATCTATGGCTACACCTTC	CAWSSRGFGWIYGYTF
TRBJ2-3	.	.	TRBV7-2	TGTGCCAGCAGCTTATATGGCGGCGGCCTATCCACAGATACGCAGTATTTT	CASSLYGGGLSTDTQYF
TRBJ1-1	.	.	TRBV11-2	TGTGCCAGCAGCCCCACGGCCAGGGAAGCTTTCTTT	CASSPTAREAFF
TRBJ2-1	.	TRBD2	TRBV19	TGTGCCAGTAGTATAGACGGCGGGGGGGCCGTTTCTCCTTTCTTC	CASSIDGGGAVSPFF